These 26 T cell receptor beta chains originate from one sample sequenced in a study of regulatory T cells in long-lasting Graves disease (dated by TCRdb to 2020 to 2023). The time point label for this specimen denotes: newly diagnosed GD, antithyroid drugs for less than 3 months. For both TCR sequencing and RNA sequencing, RNA was extracted from PBMCs in TRIzol. The library was produced with multiplex PCR. The reads were generated on an Illumina HiSeq 4000. CDR3 regions were amplified by Arm-PCR with iRepertoire HTBI primers to construct TCR beta libraries. Using fastp trimming at Q25 and MiXCR clonotype assembly, TCRdb reanalyzed the public sequencing data and kept in-frame beta chains. Rows merge per CDR3 protein into single entries with the most common DNA and genes. The sample data list some 600,000 distinct CDR3 sequences, and 15% to 20% of these were observed just once. Clones ranked in the top ten supply around 12% of the sample.

The same data also contributed to another study, on T cells in Graves' hyperthyroidism and ophthalmopathy.

Here the sequenced sample was peripheral blood mononuclear cells (PBMCs), taken at new diagnosis, from a patient treated with antithyroid drugs. The receptors stem from a man aged 18 to 35 with Graves disease. Donor details come from another sample of the same person, matched by shared clones.

The chain carries TRBV7-9 and TRBJ1-2, with unresolved D. The germline V gene encodes CDR1 SEHNR and CDR2 FQNEAQ (reference sequence). The CDR3 sequence is 14 residues long. V was clipped by 1 base and J by 4 bases, with 10 bases between them. The CDR3 DNA reads TGTGCCAGCAGCTTAGATCCCAGCCGCTATGGCTACACCTTC. Translated, it gives CASSLDPSRYGYTF. Filled out from reference TRBV7-9 and TRBJ1-2, the complete variable domain reads DTGVSQNPRHKITKRGQNVTFRCDPISEHNRLYWYRQTLGQGPEFLTYFQNEAQLEKSRLLSDRFSAERPKGSFSTLEIQRTEQGDSAMYLCASSLDPSRYGYTFGSGTRLTVV.

Comments on this clonotype: A read error may explain this, as a much larger clone is one base away. The conserved final phenylalanine or tryptophan is absent from the CDR3, which likely points to a read error. CDR3: CASSPDRSSYNSPLHL. The CDR3 nucleotides read TGTGCCAGCAGCCCGGACAGGAGCTCCTATAATTCACCCCTCCACCTT. The gene calls are TRBV11-2 and TRBJ1-6, with 7 bases identical to TRBD1. Per germline, CDR1 SGHAT and CDR2 FQNNGV. CDR3 length equals 16 residues. With 5 bases clipped from V and 0 bases from J, the junction kept 4 bases outside the gene matches.

This clonotype was seen a handful of times. This chain links TRBV27 with TRBJ1-5, with 8 bases aligning to TRBD1. V lost 5 bases, J lost 7 bases, and 7 bases stayed unmatched. Looked up from germline, CDR1 is MNHEY and CDR2 is SMNVEV (reference sequence). This CDR3 is built from 14 residues. The CDR3 sequence: CASSVGQGRQPQHF. DNA for the CDR3: TGTGCCAGCAGTGTCGGACAGGGTCGCCAGCCCCAGCATTTT.

This chain connects TRBV25-1 to TRBJ1-4; D not resolved. With 2 bases removed from V and 4 bases from J, the gap between germline ends came to 14 bases. Germline loops: CDR1 MGHDK, CDR2 SYGVNS. The CDR3 covers 16 residues. Here the CDR3 reads CASSEPWRENNEKLFF. CDR3 nucleotide sequence: TGTGCCAGCAGTGAACCTTGGAGGGAAAATAATGAAAAACTGTTTTTT.

Concerning this clonotype itself: This may be a read error, as it is one base from a much larger clone. The chain uses TRBV12-3 or TRBV12-4 and TRBJ2-1; tentatively, D is TRBD1 (6 bases). The CDR3 has 15 amino acids. The CDR3 DNA reads as TGTGCCAGCAGTTCCGGGACACACTCCTACAATGTGCAGTTCTTC. Translation: CASSSGTHSYNVQFF.

This clonotype was detected many times. The rearrangement links TRBV12-3 or TRBV12-4 to TRBJ1-1; D possibly corresponds to TRBD1 (5 bases). The CDR3 has 13 amino acids. V lost 3 bases and J 7 bases, leaving 12 bases between the germline ends. The DNA of the CDR3 is TGTGCCAGCAGTTTCCCCGGGGCACGTGAAGCTTTCTTT. Amino acids: CASSFPGAREAFF.

Only a few counts were recorded for this clonotype. The V call is TRBV2, the J call TRBJ2-1; TRBD2 aligns across 12 bases. Germline V gene lookup returns CDR1 SNHLY and CDR2 FYNNEI. The CDR3 is made up of 16 amino acids. Trimming at V came to 9 bases and at J to 1 base, leaving 7 bases not matched to a gene. CDR3 nucleotides: TGTGCCAGGGGTACCGGGACTAGCGGGTCCTACAATGAGCAGTTCTTC. It specifies CARGTGTSGSYNEQFF.

At least ten counts were recorded for this clonotype. The DNA of the CDR3 is TGTGCCAGCAGCTTAGTACTAGCGGGAGATGACGAGCAGTTCTTC. Its protein is CASSLVLAGDDEQFF. The chain carries TRBV7-9 and TRBJ2-1; 11 nucleotides line up with TRBD2. The CDR3 length is 15 residues. Germline V gives CDR1 SEHNR, CDR2 FQNEAQ (reference sequence). The V segment lost 1 base and the J segment 10 bases; nucleotides outside the gene matches: 6. Based on the CDR3 plus reference TRBV7-9 and TRBJ2-1, the full variable domain is DTGVSQNPRHKITKRGQNVTFRCDPISEHNRLYWYRQTLGQGPEFLTYFQNEAQLEKSRLLSDRFSAERPKGSFSTLEIQRTEQGDSAMYLCASSLVLAGDDEQFFGPGTRLTVL.

This clonotype was seen repeatedly, ten times or more. The rearrangement uses TRBV7-9 and TRBJ2-3, with D perhaps given as TRBD1 or TRBD2 (5 bases each). Between the trimmed V and J ends, which lost 1 base and 2 bases, there was a span of 13 bases. The germline CDR1 and CDR2 sequences are SEHNR and FQNEAQ (reference sequence). The CDR3 is 16 residues long. CDR3 in amino acids: CASSLVQWGSTDTQYF. Here the CDR3 DNA reads TGTGCCAGCAGCTTAGTTCAGTGGGGGTCCACAGATACGCAGTATTTT.

This clonotype has a count of ten or more. This chain connects TRBV20-1 to TRBJ2-5; 8 nucleotides align to TRBD2. V lost 0 bases, J lost 5 bases, and 5 bases stayed unmatched. The germline gives CDR1 DFQATT, CDR2 SNEGSKA (reference sequence). This CDR3 contains 14 residues. CDR3 coding DNA: TGCAGTGCTAGAGATATTAGCGGGACTGAGACCCAGTACTTC. This gives the protein CSARDISGTETQYF.

In regard to this clonotype: An end of the junction does not agree with germline; a read error may underlie this. The CDR3: CASSLNGDSSYEQHF. CDR3 DNA: TGTGCCAGCAGCTTAAACGGGGACAGCTCCTACGAGCAGCACTTC. V and J are TRBV7-3 and TRBJ2-7; 7 bases agree with TRBD1. There are 15 residues in the CDR3. The germline V gene has CDR1 SGHTA and CDR2 FQGTGA.

This chain connects TRBV24-1 to TRBJ2-1; 8 nucleotides match TRBD2. This CDR3 is built from 16 residues. J lost 8 bases, V lost 2 bases, and 10 bases had no gene match. Germline V gives CDR1 KGHDR, CDR2 SFDVKD. The CDR3 region is CATSDSRLAGTDEQFF. CDR3 nucleotide sequence: TGTGCCACCAGTGATTCGAGGCTAGCGGGTACCGATGAGCAGTTCTTC.

This clonotype was recorded a few times. J is TRBJ1-1 and V is TRBV12-3 or TRBV12-4; 8 bases fit TRBD1. V shed 7 bases, J shed 4 bases, and the junction held 14 bases outside the gene matches. The CDR3 loop spans 16 amino acids. In nucleotides, the CDR3 is TGTGCCAGCATCATGGGGGATACAGGGGGTTTCACTGAAGCTTTCTTT. Its protein product is CASIMGDTGGFTEAFF.

This clonotype was recorded many times. The chain carries TRBV12-3 or TRBV12-4 and TRBJ2-7, with D perhaps matching TRBD1 or TRBD2 (5 bases each). CDR3 length: 13 residues. With 6 bases removed from V and 3 bases from J, the gap between germline ends came to 12 bases. The CDR3 spells CASSRGPVYEQYF. CDR3 DNA sequence: TGTGCCAGCAGCCGGGGACCAGTCTACGAGCAGTACTTC.

V gene TRBV20-1 combines with J gene TRBJ2-3, with unresolved D. The CDR3 is made up of 12 amino acids. Trimming removed 0 bases from V and 4 bases from J, with 5 bases in between. CDR1 is DFQATT and CDR2 is SNEGSKA in the germline V gene (reference sequence). In DNA form, the CDR3 reads TGCAGTGCTAGAGATATACCAGATACGCAGTATTTT. Translated, it gives CSARDIPDTQYF.

The gene calls are TRBV10-3 and TRBJ2-4; D call uncertain. Germline CDR1 and CDR2: ENHRY and SYGVKD. Deletions cut 4 bases from V and 3 bases from J, with 10 bases between. The CDR3 has 14 residues. Here the CDR3 reads CAISGDGVKNIQYF. CDR3 in DNA: TGTGCCATCAGTGGGGATGGGGTCAAAAACATTCAGTACTTC.

This clonotype came up many times. This sequence joins TRBV3-1 and TRBJ2-7; D possibly corresponds to TRBD2 (6 bases). Germline loops: CDR1 LGHDT, CDR2 YNNKEL (reference sequence). The CDR3 covers 16 residues. V lost 4 bases, J lost 5 bases, and 21 bases lay in between. DNA of the CDR3: TGTGCCAGCAGCCCTCGGGGGAGGAGTACGGCTAACGAGCAGTACTTC. Its translation: CASSPRGRSTANEQYF.

This clonotype turned up a few times. The genes are TRBV24-1 and TRBJ2-7, with D maybe TRBD1 (6 bases). Per the germline V gene, CDR1 is KGHDR and CDR2 is SFDVKD. V shed 1 base and J shed 1 base, with 13 bases lying between them. The length of the CDR3 is 16 residues. CDR3 sequence reads: CATSDFGQGPSYEQYF. In nucleotides, the CDR3 is TGTGCCACCAGTGATTTTGGCCAGGGGCCATCCTACGAGCAGTACTTC.

This clonotype was observed a few times. J is TRBJ2-7 and V is TRBV4-2; 9 bases line up with TRBD2. Germline loops: CDR1 LGHNA, CDR2 YNFKEQ. V shed 1 base and J 4 bases; nucleotides not matched to a gene: 5. CDR3 size: 15 residues. The CDR3 here is CASSQVLAGTYEQYF. Here the CDR3 DNA reads TGTGCCAGCAGCCAAGTGCTAGCGGGGACTTACGAGCAGTACTTC.

This chain connects TRBV30 to TRBJ2-2; D is uncertain. The V gene's germline CDR1 is GTSNPN and CDR2 SVGIG (reference sequence). The length of the CDR3 is 13 residues. Trimming shortened V by 5 bases and J by 0 bases, and 7 bases separated the two germline ends. The CDR3 bases are TGTGCCTGGCCAGTGGCGAACACCGGGGAGCTGTTTTTT. It encodes CAWPVANTGELFF.

This clonotype was counted a few times. The chain is built from TRBV20-1 and TRBJ2-4, with a tentative D call TRBD2 (6 bases). V was clipped by 0 bases and J by 8 bases, with 17 bases between them. Per the germline V gene, CDR1 is DFQATT and CDR2 is SNEGSKA (reference sequence). This CDR3 has 15 amino acids. The CDR3 DNA is TGCAGTGCTAGAGAAGCGGGCAGGGCCCAGGACATTCAGTACTTC. Amino acids: CSAREAGRAQDIQYF.

This clonotype was seen ten or more times. This chain connects TRBV18 to TRBJ2-1; no clear D. This CDR3 contains 13 residues. Germline V gene lookup returns CDR1 KGHSH and CDR2 LQKENI. The V end was cut by 3 bases, the J end by 5 bases, with 8 bases between. DNA for the CDR3: TGTGCCAGCTCACCCGACCGACACAATGAGCAGTTCTTC. This gives the protein CASSPDRHNEQFF.

This clonotype was recorded many times. This chain's CDR3 is CASSSAGATQYF. CDR3 in DNA: TGTGCCAGCAGTTCAGCGGGGGCGACCCAGTACTTC. V usage is TRBV28 and J usage is TRBJ2-5, with TRBD2 matching 8 bases. The CDR3 has 12 amino acids. Germline CDR1 reads MDHEN; CDR2 reads SYDVKM. After removal of 4 bases from V and 7 bases from J, the junction contained 2 bases not matched to a gene.

There are many counts of this clonotype. This chain uses TRBV20-1 with TRBJ2-7; weak D call: TRBD2 (6 bases). The germline V gene has CDR1 DFQATT and CDR2 SNEGSKA (reference sequence). CDR3 length: 13 amino acids. Trimming took 5 bases from V and 0 from J, leaving 11 bases between them. CDR3 loop: CSASSGSSYEQYF. In nucleotides, the CDR3 is TGCAGTGCTTCCTCCGGGAGCTCCTACGAGCAGTACTTC.

This clonotype has at least ten counts. The genes are TRBV2 and TRBJ2-7; D gene unclear. Trimming left V 11 bases short and J 4 bases short, with 18 bases between. The CDR3 runs to 13 residues. Germline V CDR1 and CDR2: SNHLY, FYNNEI. The CDR3 DNA reads as TGTGCCGGTTCTGTCGTGTGGGATTACGAGCAGTACTTC. Translation gives CAGSVVWDYEQYF.

The table lists this clonotype with many counts. The chain carries TRBV12-5 and TRBJ1-1; TRBD1 might be the D (6 bases). Germline loops: CDR1 LGHNT, CDR2 FRNRAP. This CDR3 has 15 amino acids. The V end was cut by 2 bases, the J end by 4 bases, with 14 bases between. The CDR3 sequence: CASGLTPGVPTEAFF. CDR3 nucleotides: TGTGCTAGTGGTTTGACCCCAGGGGTCCCCACTGAAGCTTTCTTT. The full variable domain, in which reference TRBV12-5 and TRBJ1-1 provide the parts outside the CDR3, is DARVTQTPRHKVTEMGQEVTMRCQPILGHNTVFWYRQTMMQGLELLAYFRNRAPLDDSGMPKDRFSAEMPDATLATLKIQPSEPRDSAVYFCASGLTPGVPTEAFFGQGTRLTVV.